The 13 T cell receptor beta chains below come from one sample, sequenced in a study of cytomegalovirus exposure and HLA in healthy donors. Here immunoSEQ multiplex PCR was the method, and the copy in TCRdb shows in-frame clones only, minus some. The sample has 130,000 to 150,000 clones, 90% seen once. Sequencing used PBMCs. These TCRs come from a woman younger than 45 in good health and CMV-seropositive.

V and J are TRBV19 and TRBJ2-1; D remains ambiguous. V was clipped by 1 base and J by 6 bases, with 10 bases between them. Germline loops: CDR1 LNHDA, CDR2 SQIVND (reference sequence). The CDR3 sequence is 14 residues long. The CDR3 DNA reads TGTGCCAGTAGTATAGGAGGCCCACCCAATGAGCAGTTCTTC. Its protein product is CASSIGGPPNEQFF.

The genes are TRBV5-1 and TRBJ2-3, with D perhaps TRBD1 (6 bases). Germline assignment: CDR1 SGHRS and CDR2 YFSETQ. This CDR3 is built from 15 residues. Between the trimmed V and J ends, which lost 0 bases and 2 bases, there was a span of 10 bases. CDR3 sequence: CASSLEDRHTDTQYF. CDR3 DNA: TGCGCCAGCAGCTTGGAGGACAGACACACAGATACGCAGTATTTT.

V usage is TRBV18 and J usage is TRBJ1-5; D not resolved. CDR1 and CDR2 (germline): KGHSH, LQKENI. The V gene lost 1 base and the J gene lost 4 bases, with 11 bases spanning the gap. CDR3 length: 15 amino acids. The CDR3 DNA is TGTGCCAGCTCACCACTCGCGGGATCTAATCAGCCCCAGCATTTT. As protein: CASSPLAGSNQPQHF.

The CDR3 nucleotides read TGCGCCAGCAGCTTTGCCGGACAGGGGGGAGCTGAAGCTTTCTTT. It translates to CASSFAGQGGAEAFF. This rearrangement joins TRBV5-1 to TRBJ1-1, with TRBD1 matching over 10 bases. V dropped 2 bases and J dropped 6; count of bases not matched to a gene: 7. Germline V gene sequence: CDR1 SGHRS, CDR2 YFSETQ. The CDR3 has 15 residues.

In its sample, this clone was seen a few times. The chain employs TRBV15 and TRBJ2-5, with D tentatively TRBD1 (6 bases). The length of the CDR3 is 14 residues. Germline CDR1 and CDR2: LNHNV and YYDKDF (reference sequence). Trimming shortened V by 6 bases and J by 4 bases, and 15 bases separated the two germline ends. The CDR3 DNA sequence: TGTGCCACCAGTCGTGGGGGCTCCTCAGAGACCCAGTACTTC. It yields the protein CATSRGGSSETQYF. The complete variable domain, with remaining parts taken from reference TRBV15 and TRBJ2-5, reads DAMVIQNPRYQVTQFGKPVTLSCSQTLNHNVMYWYQQKSSQAPKLLFHYYDKDFNNEADTPDNFQSRRPNTSFCFLDIRSPGLGDTAMYLCATSRGGSSETQYFGPGTRLLVL.

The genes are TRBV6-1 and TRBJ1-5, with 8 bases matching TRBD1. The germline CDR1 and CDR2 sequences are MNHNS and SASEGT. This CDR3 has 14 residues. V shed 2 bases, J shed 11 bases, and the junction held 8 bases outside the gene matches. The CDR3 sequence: CASSEQQGDSAQHF. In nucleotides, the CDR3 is TGTGCCAGCAGTGAACAACAGGGGGACTCGGCCCAGCATTTT.

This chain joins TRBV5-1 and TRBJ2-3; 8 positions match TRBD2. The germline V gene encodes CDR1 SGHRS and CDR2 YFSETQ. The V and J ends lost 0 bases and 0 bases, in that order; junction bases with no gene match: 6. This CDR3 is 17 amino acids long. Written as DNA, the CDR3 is TGCGCCAGCAGCTTGGCCTCTAGCGGGCACAGCACAGATACGCAGTATTTT. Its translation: CASSLASSGHSTDTQYF.

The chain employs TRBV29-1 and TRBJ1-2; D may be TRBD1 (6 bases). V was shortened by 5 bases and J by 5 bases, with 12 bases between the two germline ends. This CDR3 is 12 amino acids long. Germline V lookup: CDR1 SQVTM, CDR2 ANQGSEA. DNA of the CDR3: TGCAGCGTTCGACAGGCCAATTATGGCTACACCTTC. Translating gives CSVRQANYGYTF.

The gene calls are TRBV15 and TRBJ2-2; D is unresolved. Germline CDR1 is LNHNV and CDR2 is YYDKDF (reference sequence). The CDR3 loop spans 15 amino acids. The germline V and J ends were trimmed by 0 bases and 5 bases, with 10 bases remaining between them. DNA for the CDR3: TGTGCCACCAGCAGAGACGACTTCTTAACCGGGGAGCTGTTTTTT. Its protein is CATSRDDFLTGELFF.

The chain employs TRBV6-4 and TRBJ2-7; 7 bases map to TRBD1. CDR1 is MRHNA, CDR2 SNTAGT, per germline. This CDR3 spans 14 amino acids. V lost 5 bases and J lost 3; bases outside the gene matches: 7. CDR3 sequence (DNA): TGTGCCAGCAGTTTCCTTGACAGGGTCTACGAGCAGTACTTC. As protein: CASSFLDRVYEQYF.

The CDR3 protein is CSASAAGELFF. CDR3 DNA: TGCAGTGCTAGTGCGGCCGGGGAGCTGTTTTTT. V usage is TRBV20-1 and J usage is TRBJ2-2; D is uncertain. Germline V CDR1 and CDR2: DFQATT, SNEGSKA (reference sequence). V was trimmed by 3 bases and J by 6 bases, leaving 5 bases between them. CDR3 length equals 11 residues.

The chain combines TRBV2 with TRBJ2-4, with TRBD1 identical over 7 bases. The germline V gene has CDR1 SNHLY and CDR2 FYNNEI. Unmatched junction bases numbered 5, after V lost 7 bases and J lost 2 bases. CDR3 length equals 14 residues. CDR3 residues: CASTEQGTKNIQYF. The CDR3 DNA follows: TGTGCCAGCACCGAACAGGGGACCAAAAACATTCAGTACTTC.

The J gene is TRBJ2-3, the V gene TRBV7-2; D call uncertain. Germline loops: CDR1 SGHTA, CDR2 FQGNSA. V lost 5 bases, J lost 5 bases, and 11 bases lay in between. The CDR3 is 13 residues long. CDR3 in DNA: TGTGCCAGCAGCCCCGCCCCGGGAGATACGCAGTATTTT. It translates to CASSPAPGDTQYF.